This T cell receptor (beta chain) was observed in a study of control samples from healthy donors and cancer patients. Data came from immunoSEQ multiplex PCR; TCRdb stores just in-frame clones and leaves some out. The repertoire holds fewer than 80,000 clones, 90% seen once, with approximately 5.9% in the top ten. Germline assignment: CDR1 SGDLS and CDR2 YYNGEE. This CDR3 region has 15 residues. V lost 3 bases to trimming and J lost 0 bases; unmatched junction nucleotides: 0. The specimen sequenced was PBMCs. The V call is TRBV9, the J call TRBJ2-4; 10 bases align to TRBD1. The sequence derives from a man in his sixties with colorectal cancer. CDR3 sequence (DNA): TGTGCCAGCAGCGGGGACAGGGGAGCCAAAAACATTCAGTACTTC. This gives the protein CASSGDRGAKNIQYF.